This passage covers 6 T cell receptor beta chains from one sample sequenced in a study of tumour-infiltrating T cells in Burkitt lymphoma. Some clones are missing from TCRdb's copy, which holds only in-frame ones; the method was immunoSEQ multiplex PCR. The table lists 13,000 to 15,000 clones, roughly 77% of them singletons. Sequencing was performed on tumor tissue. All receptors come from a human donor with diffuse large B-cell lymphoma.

DNA of the CDR3: TGTGCCTGGAGTAACACAGATACGCAGTATTTT. Its translation is CAWSNTDTQYF. V gene TRBV30 combines with J gene TRBJ2-3; no reliable D call. This CDR3 is built from 11 residues. Germline assignment: CDR1 GTSNPN and CDR2 SVGIG (reference sequence). V lost 2 bases to trimming and J lost 2 bases, with 2 bases between them.

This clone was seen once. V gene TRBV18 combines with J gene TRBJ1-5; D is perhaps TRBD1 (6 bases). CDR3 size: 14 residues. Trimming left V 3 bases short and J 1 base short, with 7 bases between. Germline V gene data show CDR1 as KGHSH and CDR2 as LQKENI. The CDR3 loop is CASSPDRSNQPQHF. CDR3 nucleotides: TGTGCCAGCTCACCCGACAGGAGCAATCAGCCCCAGCATTTT.

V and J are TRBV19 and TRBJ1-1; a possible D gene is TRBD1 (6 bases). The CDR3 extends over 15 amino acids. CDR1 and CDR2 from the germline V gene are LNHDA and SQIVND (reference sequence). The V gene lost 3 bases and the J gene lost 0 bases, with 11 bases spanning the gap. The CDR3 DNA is TGTGCCAGTAGTATGACGGGACACCTGAACACTGAAGCTTTCTTT. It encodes CASSMTGHLNTEAFF.

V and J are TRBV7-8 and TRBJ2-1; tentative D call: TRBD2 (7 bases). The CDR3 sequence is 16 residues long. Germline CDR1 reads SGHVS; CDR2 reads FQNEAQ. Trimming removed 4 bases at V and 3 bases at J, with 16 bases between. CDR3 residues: CASSSWGLAVYNEQFF. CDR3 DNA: TGTGCCAGCAGCTCCTGGGGGCTAGCGGTCTACAATGAGCAGTTCTTC. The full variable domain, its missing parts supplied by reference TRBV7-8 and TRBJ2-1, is GAGVSQSPRYKVAKRGQDVALRCDPISGHVSLFWYQQALGQGPEFLTYFQNEAQLDKSGLPSDRFFAERPEGSVSTLKIQRTQQEDSAVYLCASSSWGLAVYNEQFFGPGTRLTVL.

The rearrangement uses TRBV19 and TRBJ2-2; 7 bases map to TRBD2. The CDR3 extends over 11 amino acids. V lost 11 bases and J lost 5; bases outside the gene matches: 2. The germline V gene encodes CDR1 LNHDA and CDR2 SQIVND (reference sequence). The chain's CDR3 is CAGGVTGELFF. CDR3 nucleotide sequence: TGTGCCGGGGGGGTTACCGGGGAGCTGTTTTTT.

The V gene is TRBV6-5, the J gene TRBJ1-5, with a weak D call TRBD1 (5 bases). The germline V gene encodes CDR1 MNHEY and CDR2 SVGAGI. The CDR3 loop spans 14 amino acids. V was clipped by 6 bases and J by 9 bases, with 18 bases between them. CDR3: CASSEDQGISPQHF. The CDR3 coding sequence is TGTGCCAGCAGCGAAGACCAGGGCATTTCGCCCCAGCATTTT.